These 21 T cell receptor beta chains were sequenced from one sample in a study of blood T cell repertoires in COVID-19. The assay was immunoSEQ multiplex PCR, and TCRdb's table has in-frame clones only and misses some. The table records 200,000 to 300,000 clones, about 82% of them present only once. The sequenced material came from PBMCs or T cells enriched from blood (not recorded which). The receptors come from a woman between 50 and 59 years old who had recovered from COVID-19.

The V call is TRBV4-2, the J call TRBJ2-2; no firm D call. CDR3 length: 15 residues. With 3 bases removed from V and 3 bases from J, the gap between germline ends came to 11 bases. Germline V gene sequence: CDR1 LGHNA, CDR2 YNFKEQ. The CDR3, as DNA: TGTGCCAGCAGCCAGCAAAGTCGGTACACCGGGGAGCTGTTTTTT. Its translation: CASSQQSRYTGELFF.

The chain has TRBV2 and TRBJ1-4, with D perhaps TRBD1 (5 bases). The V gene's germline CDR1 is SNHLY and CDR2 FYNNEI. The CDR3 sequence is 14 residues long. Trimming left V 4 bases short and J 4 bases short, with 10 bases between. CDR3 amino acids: CASSVPTVNEKLFF. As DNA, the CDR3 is TGTGCCAGCAGTGTGCCGACAGTTAATGAAAAACTGTTTTTT. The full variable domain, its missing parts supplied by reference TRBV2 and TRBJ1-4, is EPEVTQTPSHQVTQMGQEVILRCVPISNHLYFYWYRQILGQKVEFLVSFYNNEISEKSEIFDDQFSVERPDGSNFTLKIRSTKLEDSAMYFCASSVPTVNEKLFFGSGTQLSVL.

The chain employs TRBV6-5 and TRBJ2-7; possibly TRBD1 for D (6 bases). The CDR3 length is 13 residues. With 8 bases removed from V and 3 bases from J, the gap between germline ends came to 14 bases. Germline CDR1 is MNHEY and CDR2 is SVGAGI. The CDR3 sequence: CASRQGQNYEQYF. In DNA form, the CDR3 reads TGTGCCAGCCGCCAGGGACAAAACTACGAGCAGTACTTC.

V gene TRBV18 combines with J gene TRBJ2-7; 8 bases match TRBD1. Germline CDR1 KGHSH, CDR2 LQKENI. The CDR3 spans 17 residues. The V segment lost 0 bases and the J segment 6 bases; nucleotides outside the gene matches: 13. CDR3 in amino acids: CASSPPKLGQGHSEQYF. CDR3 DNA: TGTGCCAGCTCACCACCAAAACTTGGACAGGGACATAGCGAGCAGTACTTC.

The CDR3: CASSQASRPRAGNSPLHF. The CDR3 DNA reads TGCGCCAGCAGCCAGGCAAGTCGTCCCCGGGCGGGTAATTCACCCCTCCACTTT. V gene TRBV4-1 combines with J gene TRBJ1-6; D remains unclear. The CDR3 is made up of 18 amino acids. Germline CDR1 MGHRA, CDR2 YSYEKL. V was clipped by 3 bases and J by 6 bases, with 21 bases between them.

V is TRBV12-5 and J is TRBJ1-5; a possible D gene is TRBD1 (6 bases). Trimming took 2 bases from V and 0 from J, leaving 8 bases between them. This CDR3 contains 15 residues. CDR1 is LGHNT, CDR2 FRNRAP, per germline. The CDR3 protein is CASGLTGNSNQPQHF. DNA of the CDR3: TGTGCTAGTGGTTTGACAGGGAATAGCAATCAGCCCCAGCATTTT.

CDR3 residues: CASSHRTSYSYNEQFF. As DNA, the CDR3 is TGTGCCAGCAGCCATCGGACTAGCTACTCCTACAATGAGCAGTTCTTC. The chain links TRBV7-9 to TRBJ2-1; 8 positions match TRBD2. This CDR3 has 16 amino acids. Germline V gene data show CDR1 as SEHNR and CDR2 as FQNEAQ (reference sequence). The trim removed 5 bases at V and 0 bases at J, leaving 6 bases unmatched.

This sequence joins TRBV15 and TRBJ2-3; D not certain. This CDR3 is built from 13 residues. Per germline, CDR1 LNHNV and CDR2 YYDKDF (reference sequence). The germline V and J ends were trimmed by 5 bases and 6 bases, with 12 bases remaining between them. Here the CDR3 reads CATSRVFMDTQYF. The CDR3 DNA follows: TGTGCCACCAGCCGGGTCTTTATGGATACGCAGTATTTT. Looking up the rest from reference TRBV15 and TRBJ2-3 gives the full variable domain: DAMVIQNPRYQVTQFGKPVTLSCSQTLNHNVMYWYQQKSSQAPKLLFHYYDKDFNNEADTPDNFQSRRPNTSFCFLDIRSPGLGDTAMYLCATSRVFMDTQYFGPGTRLTVL.

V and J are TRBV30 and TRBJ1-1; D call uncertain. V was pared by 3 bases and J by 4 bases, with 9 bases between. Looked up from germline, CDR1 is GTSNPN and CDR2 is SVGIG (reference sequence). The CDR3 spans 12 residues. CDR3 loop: CAWSWEFTEAFF. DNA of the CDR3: TGTGCCTGGAGCTGGGAGTTCACTGAAGCTTTCTTT. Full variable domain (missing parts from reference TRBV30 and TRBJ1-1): SQTIHQWPATLVQPVGSPLSLECTVEGTSNPNLYWYRQAAGRGLQLLFYSVGIGQISSEVPQNLSASRPQDRQFILSSKKLLLSDSGFYLCAWSWEFTEAFFGQGTRLTVV.

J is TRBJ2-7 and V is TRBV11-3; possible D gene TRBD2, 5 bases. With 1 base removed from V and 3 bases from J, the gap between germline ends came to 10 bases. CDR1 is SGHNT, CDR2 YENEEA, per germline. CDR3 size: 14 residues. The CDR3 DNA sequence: TGTGCCAGCAGCTTAGGTAATCGGGGCTACGAGCAGTACTTC. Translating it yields CASSLGNRGYEQYF.

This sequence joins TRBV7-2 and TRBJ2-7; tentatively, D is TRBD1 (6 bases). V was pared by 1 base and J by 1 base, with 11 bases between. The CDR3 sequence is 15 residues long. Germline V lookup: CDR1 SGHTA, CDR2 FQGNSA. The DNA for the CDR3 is TGTGCCAGCAGCTTAGGCCAGGGGATTTCCTACGAGCAGTACTTC. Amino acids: CASSLGQGISYEQYF. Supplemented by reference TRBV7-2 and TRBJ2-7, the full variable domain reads GAGVSQSPSNKVTEKGKDVELRCDPISGHTALYWYRQSLGQGLEFLIYFQGNSAPDKSGLPSDRFSAERTGGSVSTLTIQRTQQEDSAVYLCASSLGQGISYEQYFGPGTRLTVT.

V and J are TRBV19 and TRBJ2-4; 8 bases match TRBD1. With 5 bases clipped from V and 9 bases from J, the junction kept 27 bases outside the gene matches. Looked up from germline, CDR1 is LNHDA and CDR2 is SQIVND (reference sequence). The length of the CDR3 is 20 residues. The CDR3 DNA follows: TGTGCCAGTAGTTCACCACTAGACCCCCACGGACAGGGTGGTGGAAGCATTCAGTACTTC. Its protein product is CASSSPLDPHGQGGGSIQYF.

CDR3 coding DNA: TGTGCCAGCAGTTTTGGTCTAGCGGGAGAGAACACCGGGGAGCTGTTTTTT. It yields the protein CASSFGLAGENTGELFF. This chain uses TRBV14 with TRBJ2-2; TRBD2 aligns across 10 bases. V dropped 6 bases and J dropped 1; count of bases not matched to a gene: 8. The CDR3 is 17 residues long. The germline gives CDR1 SGHDN, CDR2 FVKESK.

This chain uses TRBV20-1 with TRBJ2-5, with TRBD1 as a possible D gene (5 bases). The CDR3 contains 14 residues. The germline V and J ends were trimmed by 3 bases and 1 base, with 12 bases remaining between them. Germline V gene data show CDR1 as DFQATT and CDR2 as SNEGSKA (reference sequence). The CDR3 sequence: CSASLWGAQETQYF. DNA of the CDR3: TGCAGTGCTAGTTTATGGGGCGCCCAAGAGACCCAGTACTTC.

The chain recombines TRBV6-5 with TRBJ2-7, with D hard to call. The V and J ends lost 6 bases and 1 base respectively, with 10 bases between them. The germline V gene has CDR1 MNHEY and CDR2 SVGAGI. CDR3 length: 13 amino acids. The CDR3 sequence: CASSARGSYEQYF. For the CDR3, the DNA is TGTGCCAGCAGCGCCAGAGGATCCTACGAGCAGTACTTC.

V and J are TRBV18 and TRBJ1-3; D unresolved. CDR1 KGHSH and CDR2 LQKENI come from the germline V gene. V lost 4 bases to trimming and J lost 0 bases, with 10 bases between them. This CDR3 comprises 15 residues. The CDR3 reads CASSLADLSGNTIYF. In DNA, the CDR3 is TGTGCCAGCTCACTAGCGGACCTCTCTGGAAACACCATATATTTT.

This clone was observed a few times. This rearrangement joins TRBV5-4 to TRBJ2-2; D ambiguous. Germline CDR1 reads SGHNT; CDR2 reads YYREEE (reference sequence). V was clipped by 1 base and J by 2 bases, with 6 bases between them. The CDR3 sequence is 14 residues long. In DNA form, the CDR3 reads TGTGCCAGCAGCTTGTTCGGTAACACCGGGGAGCTGTTTTTT. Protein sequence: CASSLFGNTGELFF.

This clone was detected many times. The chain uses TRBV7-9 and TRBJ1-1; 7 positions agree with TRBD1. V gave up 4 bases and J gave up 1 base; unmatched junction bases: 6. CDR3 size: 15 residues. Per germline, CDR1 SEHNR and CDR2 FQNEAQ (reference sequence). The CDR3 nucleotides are TGTGCCAGCAGCTCACAGGGGTTTACGAACACTGAAGCTTTCTTT. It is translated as CASSSQGFTNTEAFF.

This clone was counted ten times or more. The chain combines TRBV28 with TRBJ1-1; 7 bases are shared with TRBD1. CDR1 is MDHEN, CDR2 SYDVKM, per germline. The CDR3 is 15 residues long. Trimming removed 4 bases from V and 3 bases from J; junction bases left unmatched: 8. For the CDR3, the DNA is TGTGCCAGCAGTTCGGGACAGACCTGGGACACTGAAGCTTTCTTT. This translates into CASSSGQTWDTEAFF. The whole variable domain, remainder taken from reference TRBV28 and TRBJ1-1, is DVKVTQSSRYLVKRTGEKVFLECVQDMDHENMFWYRQDPGLGLRLIYFSYDVKMKEKGDIPEGYSVSREKKERFSLILESASTNQTSMYLCASSSGQTWDTEAFFGQGTRLTVV.

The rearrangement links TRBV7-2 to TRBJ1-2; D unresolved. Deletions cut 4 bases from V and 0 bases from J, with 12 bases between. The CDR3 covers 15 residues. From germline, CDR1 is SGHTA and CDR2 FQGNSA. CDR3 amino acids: CASSYESLANYGYTF. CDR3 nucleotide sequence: TGTGCCAGCAGCTATGAGTCGCTTGCTAACTATGGCTACACCTTC.

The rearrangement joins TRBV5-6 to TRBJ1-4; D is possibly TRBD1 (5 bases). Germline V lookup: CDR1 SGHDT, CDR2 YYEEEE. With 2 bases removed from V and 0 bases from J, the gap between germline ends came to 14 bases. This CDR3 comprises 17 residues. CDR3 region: CASSLWGGEATNEKLFF. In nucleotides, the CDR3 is TGTGCCAGCAGCTTATGGGGGGGAGAGGCAACTAATGAAAAACTGTTTTTT.